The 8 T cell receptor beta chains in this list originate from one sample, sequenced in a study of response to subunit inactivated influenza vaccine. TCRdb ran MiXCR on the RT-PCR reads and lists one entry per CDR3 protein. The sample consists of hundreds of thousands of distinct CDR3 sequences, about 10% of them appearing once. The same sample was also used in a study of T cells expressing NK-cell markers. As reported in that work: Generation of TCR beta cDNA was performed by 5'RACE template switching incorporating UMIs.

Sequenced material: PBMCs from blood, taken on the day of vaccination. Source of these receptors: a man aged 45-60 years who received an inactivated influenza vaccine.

The CDR3 loop reads CSASHLADNTDTQYF. In DNA form, the CDR3 reads TGCAGTGCTAGTCATCTAGCGGATAACACAGATACGCAGTATTTT. The chain recombines TRBV20-1 with TRBJ2-3, with 7 bases fitting TRBD2. Germline trimming cut 3 bases from V and 2 bases from J; bases unmatched to any gene: 8. Germline V gene sequence: CDR1 DFQATT, CDR2 SNEGSKA (reference sequence). CDR3 length: 15 amino acids.

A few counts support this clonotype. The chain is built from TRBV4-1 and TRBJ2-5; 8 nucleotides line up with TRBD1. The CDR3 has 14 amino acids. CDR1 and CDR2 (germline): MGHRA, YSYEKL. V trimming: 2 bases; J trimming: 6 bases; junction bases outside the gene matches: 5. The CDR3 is CASSQPRQGKTQYF. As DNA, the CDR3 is TGCGCCAGCAGCCAACCAAGACAGGGGAAGACCCAGTACTTC.

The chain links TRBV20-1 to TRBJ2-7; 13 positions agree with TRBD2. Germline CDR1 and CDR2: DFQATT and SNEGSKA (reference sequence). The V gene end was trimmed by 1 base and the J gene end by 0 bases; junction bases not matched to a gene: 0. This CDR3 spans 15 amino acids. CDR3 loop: CSARGLAGGSYEQYF. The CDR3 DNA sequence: TGCAGTGCTAGAGGACTAGCGGGAGGCTCCTACGAGCAGTACTTC.

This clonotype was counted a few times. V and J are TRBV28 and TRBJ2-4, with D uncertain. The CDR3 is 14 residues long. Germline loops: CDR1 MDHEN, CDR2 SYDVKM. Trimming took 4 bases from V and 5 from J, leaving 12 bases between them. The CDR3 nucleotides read TGTGCCAGCAGTTCCCCCCAGCGCCAAAACATTCAGTACTTC. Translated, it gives CASSSPQRQNIQYF.

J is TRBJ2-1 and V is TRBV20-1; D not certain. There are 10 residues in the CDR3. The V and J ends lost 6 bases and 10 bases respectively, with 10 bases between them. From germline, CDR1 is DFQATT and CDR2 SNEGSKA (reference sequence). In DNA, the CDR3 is TGCAGTGCCAATAGCTGGGAGCAGTTCTTC. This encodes CSANSWEQFF.

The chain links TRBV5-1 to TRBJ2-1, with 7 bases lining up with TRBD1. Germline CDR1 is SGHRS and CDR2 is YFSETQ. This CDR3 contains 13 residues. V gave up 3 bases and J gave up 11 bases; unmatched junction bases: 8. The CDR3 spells CASSSTTQGQQFF. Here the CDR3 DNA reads TGCGCCAGCAGCTCAACAACACAGGGGCAGCAGTTCTTC.

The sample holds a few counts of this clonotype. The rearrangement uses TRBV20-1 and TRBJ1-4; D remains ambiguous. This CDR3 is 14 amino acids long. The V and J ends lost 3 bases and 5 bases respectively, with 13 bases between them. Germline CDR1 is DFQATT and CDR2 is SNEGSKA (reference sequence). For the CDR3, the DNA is TGCAGTGCTAGTTACCCAGGCTTGAATGAAAAACTGTTTTTT. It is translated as CSASYPGLNEKLFF.

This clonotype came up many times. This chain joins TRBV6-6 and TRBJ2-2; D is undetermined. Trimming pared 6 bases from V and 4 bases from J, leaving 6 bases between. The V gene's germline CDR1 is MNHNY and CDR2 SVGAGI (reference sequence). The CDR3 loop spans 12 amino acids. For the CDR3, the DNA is TGTGCCAGCAGACCCGGCACCGGGGAGCTGTTTTTT. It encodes CASRPGTGELFF.